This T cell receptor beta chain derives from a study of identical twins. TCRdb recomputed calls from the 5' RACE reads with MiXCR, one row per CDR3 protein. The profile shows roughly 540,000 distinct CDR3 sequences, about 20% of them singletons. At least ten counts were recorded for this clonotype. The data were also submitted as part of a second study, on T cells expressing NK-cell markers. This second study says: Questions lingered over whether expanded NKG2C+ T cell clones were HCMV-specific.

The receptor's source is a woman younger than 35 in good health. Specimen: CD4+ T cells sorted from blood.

CDR3 region: CASSRDRDYQAFF. The CDR3 region has the DNA TGTGCCAGCAGTCGGGACCGCGACTATCAAGCTTTCTTT. This chain links TRBV6-1 with TRBJ1-1, with D possibly matching TRBD1 (5 bases). This CDR3 has 13 amino acids. V lost 5 bases and J lost 9, with 16 bases in between. CDR1 and CDR2 from the germline V gene are MNHNS and SASEGT.